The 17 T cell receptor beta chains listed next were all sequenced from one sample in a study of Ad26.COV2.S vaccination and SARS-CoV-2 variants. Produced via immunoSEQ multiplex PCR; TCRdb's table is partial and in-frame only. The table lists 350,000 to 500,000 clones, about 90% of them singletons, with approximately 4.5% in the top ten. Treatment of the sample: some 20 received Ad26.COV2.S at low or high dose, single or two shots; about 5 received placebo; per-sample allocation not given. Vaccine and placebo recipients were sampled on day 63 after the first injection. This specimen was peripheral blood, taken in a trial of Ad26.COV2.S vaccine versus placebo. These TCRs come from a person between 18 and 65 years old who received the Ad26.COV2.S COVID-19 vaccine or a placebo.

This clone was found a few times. CDR3 bases: TGTGCCAGCAGCGGGGACCTCAATCAGCCCCAGCATTTT. As protein: CASSGDLNQPQHF. The gene calls are TRBV2 and TRBJ1-5; a possible D gene is TRBD1 (5 bases). The V and J ends lost 6 bases and 3 bases respectively, with 9 bases between them. This CDR3 contains 13 residues. Per germline, CDR1 SNHLY and CDR2 FYNNEI.

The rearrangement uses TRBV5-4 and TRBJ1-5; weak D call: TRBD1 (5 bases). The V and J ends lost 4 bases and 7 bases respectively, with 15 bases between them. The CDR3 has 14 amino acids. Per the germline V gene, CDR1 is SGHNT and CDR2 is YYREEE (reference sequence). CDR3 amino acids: CASSGVQGWQPQHF. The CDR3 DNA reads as TGTGCCAGCAGCGGAGTCCAGGGATGGCAGCCCCAGCATTTT.

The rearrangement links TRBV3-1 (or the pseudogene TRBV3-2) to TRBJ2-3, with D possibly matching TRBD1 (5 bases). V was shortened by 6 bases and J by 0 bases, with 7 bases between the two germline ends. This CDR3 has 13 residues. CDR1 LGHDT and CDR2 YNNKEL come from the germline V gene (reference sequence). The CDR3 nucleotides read TGTGCCAGCAGGGGGCTTAGCACAGATACGCAGTATTTT. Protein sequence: CASRGLSTDTQYF.

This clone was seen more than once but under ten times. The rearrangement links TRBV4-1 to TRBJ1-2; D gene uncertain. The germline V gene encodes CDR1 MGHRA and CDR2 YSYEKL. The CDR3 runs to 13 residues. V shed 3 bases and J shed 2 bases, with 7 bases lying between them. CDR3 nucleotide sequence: TGCGCCAGCAGCCAGACACAGAACTATGGCTACACCTTC. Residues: CASSQTQNYGYTF.

This CDR3 is CASSLAGTFGYTF. The CDR3 DNA is TGTGCCAGCAGCTTAGCGGGGACCTTTGGCTACACCTTC. The V and J genes are TRBV7-2 and TRBJ1-2, with D possibly matching TRBD1 (5 bases). Germline CDR1 and CDR2: SGHTA and FQGNSA. The ends were cut back, 0 bases at V and 7 bases at J, with 9 bases in the middle. This CDR3 spans 13 amino acids.

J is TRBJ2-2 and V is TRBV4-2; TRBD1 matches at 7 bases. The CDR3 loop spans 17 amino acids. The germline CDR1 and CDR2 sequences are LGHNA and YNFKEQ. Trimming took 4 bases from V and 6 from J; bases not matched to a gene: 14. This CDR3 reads CASSRTPRGLTAGELFF. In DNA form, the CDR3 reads TGTGCCAGCAGCCGGACACCTAGGGGGCTCACGGCCGGGGAGCTGTTTTTT.

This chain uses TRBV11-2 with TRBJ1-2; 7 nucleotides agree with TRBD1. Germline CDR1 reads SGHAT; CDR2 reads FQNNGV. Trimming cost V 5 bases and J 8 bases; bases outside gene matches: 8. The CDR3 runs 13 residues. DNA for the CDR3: TGTGCCAGCAGCACAATGGGACAGCGCGGCTACACCTTC. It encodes CASSTMGQRGYTF.

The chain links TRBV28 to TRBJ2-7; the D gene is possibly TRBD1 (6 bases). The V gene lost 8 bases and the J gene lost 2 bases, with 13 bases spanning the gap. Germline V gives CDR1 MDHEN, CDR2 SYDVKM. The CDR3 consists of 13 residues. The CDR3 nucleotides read TGTGCCAGCGGCAGGGGCCAAACCTACGAGCAGTACTTC. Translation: CASGRGQTYEQYF.

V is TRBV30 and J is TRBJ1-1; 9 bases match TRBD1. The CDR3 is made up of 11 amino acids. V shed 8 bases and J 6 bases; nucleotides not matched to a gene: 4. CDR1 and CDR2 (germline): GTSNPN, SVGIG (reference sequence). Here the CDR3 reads CAGQGFPEAFF. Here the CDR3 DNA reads TGTGCCGGACAGGGGTTCCCTGAAGCTTTCTTT.

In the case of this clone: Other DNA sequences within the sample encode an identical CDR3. The CDR3 loop is CAISEASGYEQYF. CDR3 in DNA: TGTGCCATCAGTGAGGCTAGCGGCTACGAGCAGTACTTC. J is TRBJ2-7 and V is TRBV10-3; TRBD2 matches at 7 bases. Trimming took 2 bases from V and 3 from J; bases not matched to a gene: 1. CDR1 is ENHRY and CDR2 is SYGVKD in the germline V gene. The CDR3 consists of 13 residues.

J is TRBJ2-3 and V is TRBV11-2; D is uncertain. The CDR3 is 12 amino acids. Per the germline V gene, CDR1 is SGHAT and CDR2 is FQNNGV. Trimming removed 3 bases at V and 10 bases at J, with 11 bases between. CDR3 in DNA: TGTGCCAGCAGCTTCGGGTCGTGGGCGCAGTATTTT. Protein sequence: CASSFGSWAQYF.

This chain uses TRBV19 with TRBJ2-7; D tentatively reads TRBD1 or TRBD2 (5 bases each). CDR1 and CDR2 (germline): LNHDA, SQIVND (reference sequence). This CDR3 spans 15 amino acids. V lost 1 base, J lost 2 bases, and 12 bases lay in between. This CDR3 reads CASSIGSQGPYEQYF. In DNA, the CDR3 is TGTGCCAGTAGTATAGGGTCCCAGGGACCCTACGAGCAGTACTTC.

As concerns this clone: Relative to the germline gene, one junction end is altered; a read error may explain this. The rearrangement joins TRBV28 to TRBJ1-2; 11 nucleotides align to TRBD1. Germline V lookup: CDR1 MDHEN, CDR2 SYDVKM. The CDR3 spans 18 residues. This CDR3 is CASSFSGTGGLDTYGYTF. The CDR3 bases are TGTGCCAGTAGTTTCTCCGGGACAGGGGGACTAGATACTTATGGCTACACCTTC.

The CDR3 spells CASSQQTWFGGEQFF. The CDR3 region has the DNA TGTGCCAGCAGCCAACAGACATGGTTCGGCGGTGAGCAGTTCTTC. This chain joins TRBV14 and TRBJ2-1; D uncertain. CDR3 length: 15 amino acids. V shed 2 bases and J shed 9 bases, with 17 bases lying between them. Germline V CDR1 and CDR2: SGHDN, FVKESK.

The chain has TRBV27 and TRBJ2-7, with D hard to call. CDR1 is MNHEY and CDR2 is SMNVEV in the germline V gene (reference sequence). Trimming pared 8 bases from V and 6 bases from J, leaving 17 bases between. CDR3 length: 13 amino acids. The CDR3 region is CASVHLGSGEQYF. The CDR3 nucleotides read TGTGCCAGCGTTCACCTAGGGTCCGGCGAGCAGTACTTC.

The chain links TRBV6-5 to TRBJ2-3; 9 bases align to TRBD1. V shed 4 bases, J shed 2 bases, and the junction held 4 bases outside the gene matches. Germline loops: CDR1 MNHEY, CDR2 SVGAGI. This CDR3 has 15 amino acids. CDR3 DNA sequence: TGTGCCAGCAGTTCCGGGACAGGGCTCACAGATACGCAGTATTTT. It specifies CASSSGTGLTDTQYF.

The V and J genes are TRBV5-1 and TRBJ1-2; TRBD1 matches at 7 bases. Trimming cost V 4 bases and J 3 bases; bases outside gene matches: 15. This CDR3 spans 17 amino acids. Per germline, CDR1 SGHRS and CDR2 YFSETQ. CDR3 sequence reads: CASSRQGDADFYYGYTF. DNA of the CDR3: TGCGCCAGCAGCCGCCAGGGGGACGCAGATTTTTACTATGGCTACACCTTC.